This T cell receptor (beta chain) was profiled in a study of blood T cells in healthy people across ages. Combining a sample-barcoded 5' primer with a J-beta primer mix, a second PCR ran for roughly 7 to 12 cycles. MiXCR, run by TCRdb on the 5' RACE reads, gives a single entry per CDR3 protein. The table has 1,500,000 or so distinct CDR3 sequences, approximately 59% seen once. This clonotype appeared a few times. The V gene lost 6 bases and the J gene lost 4 bases, with 15 bases spanning the gap. CDR3 size: 14 residues. The V gene's germline CDR1 is MDHEN and CDR2 SYDVKM. The chain employs TRBV28 and TRBJ1-2, with D unclear. The sample comprised blood. The source is a man between 18 and 35 years old in good health. CDR3: CASSLTQEIYGYTF. CDR3 coding DNA: TGTGCCAGCAGCCTCACCCAGGAGATCTATGGCTACACCTTC.